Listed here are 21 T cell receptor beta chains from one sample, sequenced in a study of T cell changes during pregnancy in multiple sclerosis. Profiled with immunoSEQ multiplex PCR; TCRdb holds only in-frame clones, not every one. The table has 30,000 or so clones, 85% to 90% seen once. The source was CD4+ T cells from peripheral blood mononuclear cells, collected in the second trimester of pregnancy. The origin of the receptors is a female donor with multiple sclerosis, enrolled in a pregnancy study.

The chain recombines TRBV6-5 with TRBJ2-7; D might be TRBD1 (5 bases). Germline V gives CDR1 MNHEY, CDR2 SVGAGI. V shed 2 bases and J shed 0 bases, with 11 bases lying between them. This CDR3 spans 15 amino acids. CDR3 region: CASSYAGFGSYEQYF. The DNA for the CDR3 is TGTGCCAGCAGTTACGCAGGGTTTGGCTCCTACGAGCAGTACTTC.

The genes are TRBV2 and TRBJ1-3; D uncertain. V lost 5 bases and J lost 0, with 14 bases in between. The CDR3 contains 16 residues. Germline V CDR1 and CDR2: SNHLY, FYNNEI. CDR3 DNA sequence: TGTGCCAGCAGTCGATCCGAGATGATCTCTGGAAACACCATATATTTT. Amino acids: CASSRSEMISGNTIYF.

Written as DNA, the CDR3 is TGTGCCAGCAGTCCTATGGGGGCTGACGATAGAAAATACTTC. Its translation: CASSPMGADDRKYF. This rearrangement joins TRBV7-2 to TRBJ2-7, with TRBD1 as a possible D gene (6 bases). Germline assignment: CDR1 SGHTA and CDR2 FQGNSA. This CDR3 comprises 14 residues. The ends were cut back, 6 bases at V and 13 bases at J, with 25 bases in the middle.

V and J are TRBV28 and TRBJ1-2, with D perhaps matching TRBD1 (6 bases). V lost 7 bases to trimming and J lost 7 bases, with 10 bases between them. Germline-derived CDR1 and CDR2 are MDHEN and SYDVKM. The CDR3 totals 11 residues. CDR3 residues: CASKGGGGYTF. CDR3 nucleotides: TGTGCCAGCAAGGGAGGGGGTGGCTACACCTTC.

In DNA form, the CDR3 reads TGCGCCAGCAGCAGAGGCTTCCAGGGGGCCATTGAAGCTTTCTTT. Its protein is CASSRGFQGAIEAFF. V usage is TRBV5-1 and J usage is TRBJ1-1, with 8 nucleotides matching TRBD1. The CDR3 totals 15 residues. CDR1 and CDR2 from the germline V gene are SGHRS and YFSETQ. The trim removed 4 bases at V and 7 bases at J, leaving 12 bases unmatched. Together with reference TRBV5-1 and TRBJ1-1, the CDR3 gives the full variable domain: KAGVTQTPRYLIKTRGQQVTLSCSPISGHRSVSWYQQTPGQGLQFLFEYFSETQRNKGNFPGRFSGRQFSNSRSEMNVSTLELGDSALYLCASSRGFQGAIEAFFGQGTRLTVV.

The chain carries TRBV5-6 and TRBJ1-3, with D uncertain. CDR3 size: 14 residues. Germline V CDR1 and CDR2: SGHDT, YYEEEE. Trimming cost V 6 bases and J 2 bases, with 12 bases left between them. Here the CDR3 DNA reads TGTGCCAGCACCGAACGGGGTACTGGAAACACCATATATTTT. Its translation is CASTERGTGNTIYF.

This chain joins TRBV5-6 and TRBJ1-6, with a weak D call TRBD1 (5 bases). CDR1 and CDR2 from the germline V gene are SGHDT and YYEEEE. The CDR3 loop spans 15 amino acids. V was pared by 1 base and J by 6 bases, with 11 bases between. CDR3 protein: CASSLWGRGNSPLHF. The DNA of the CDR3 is TGTGCCAGCAGCTTGTGGGGGAGGGGTAATTCACCCCTCCACTTT.

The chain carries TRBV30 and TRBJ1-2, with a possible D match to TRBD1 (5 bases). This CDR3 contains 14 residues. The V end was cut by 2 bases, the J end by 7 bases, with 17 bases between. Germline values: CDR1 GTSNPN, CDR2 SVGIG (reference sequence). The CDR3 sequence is CAWSTLTGEGGYTF. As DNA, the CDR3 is TGTGCCTGGAGTACCTTGACGGGGGAAGGTGGCTACACCTTC.

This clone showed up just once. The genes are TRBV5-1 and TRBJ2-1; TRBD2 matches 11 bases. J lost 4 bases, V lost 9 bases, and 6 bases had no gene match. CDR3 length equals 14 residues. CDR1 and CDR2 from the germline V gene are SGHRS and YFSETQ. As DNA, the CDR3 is TGCGCCACCGCCGCTAGCGGGGGGTACAATGAGCAGTTCTTC. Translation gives CATAASGGYNEQFF.

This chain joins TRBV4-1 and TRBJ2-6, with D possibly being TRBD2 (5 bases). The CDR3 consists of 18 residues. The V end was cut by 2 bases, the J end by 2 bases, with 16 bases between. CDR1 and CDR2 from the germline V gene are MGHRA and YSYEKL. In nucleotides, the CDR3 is TGCGCCAGCAGCCAACAGGCTAGCTATTCAACTGGGGCCAACGTCCTGACTTTC. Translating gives CASSQQASYSTGANVLTF.

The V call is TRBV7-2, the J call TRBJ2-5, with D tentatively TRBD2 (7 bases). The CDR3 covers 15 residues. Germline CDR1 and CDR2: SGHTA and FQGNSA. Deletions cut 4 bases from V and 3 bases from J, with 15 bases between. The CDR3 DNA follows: TGTGCCAGCAGCTGGGGGGCTAGCGGAGAAGAGACCCAGTACTTC. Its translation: CASSWGASGEETQYF. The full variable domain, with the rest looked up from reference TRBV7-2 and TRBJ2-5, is GAGVSQSPSNKVTEKGKDVELRCDPISGHTALYWYRQSLGQGLEFLIYFQGNSAPDKSGLPSDRFSAERTGGSVSTLTIQRTQQEDSAVYLCASSWGASGEETQYFGPGTRLLVL.

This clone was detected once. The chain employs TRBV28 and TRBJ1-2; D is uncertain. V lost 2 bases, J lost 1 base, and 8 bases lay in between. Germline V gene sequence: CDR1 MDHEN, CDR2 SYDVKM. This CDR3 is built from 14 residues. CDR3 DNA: TGTGCCAGCAGTTTACCCCCGAGTAACTATGGCTACACCTTC. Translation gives CASSLPPSNYGYTF.

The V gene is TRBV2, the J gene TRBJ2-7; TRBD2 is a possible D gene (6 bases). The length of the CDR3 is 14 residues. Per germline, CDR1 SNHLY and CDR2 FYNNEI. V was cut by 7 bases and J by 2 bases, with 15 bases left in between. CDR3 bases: TGTGCCAGCACCCAGGAGGAGGGTCCCTACGAGCAGTACTTC. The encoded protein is CASTQEEGPYEQYF.

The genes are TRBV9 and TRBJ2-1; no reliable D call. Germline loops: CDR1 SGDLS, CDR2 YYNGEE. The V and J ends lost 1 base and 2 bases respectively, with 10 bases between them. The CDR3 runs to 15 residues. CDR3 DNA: TGTGCCAGCAGCGTATCGGCAGGAACCTACAATGAGCAGTTCTTC. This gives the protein CASSVSAGTYNEQFF.

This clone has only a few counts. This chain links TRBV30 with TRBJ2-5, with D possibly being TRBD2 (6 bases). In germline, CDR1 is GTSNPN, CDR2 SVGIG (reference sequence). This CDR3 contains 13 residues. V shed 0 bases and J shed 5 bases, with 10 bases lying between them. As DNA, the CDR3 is TGTGCCTGGAGTGTAGTAGGGAGGGAGACCCAGTACTTC. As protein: CAWSVVGRETQYF.

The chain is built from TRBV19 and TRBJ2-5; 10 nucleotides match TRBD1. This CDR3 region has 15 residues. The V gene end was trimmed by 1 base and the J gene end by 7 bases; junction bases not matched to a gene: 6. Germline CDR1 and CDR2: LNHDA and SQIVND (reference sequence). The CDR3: CASSIGQGAVGTQYF. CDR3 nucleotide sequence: TGTGCCAGTAGTATAGGACAGGGGGCTGTCGGGACCCAGTACTTC.

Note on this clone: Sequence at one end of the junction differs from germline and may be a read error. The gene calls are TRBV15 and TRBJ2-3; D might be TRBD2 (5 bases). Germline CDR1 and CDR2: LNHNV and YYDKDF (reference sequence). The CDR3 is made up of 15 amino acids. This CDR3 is CATSREPGFRDTQYF. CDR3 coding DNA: TGTGCCACCAGTAGAGAGCCGGGATTTAGGGATACGCAGTATTTT.

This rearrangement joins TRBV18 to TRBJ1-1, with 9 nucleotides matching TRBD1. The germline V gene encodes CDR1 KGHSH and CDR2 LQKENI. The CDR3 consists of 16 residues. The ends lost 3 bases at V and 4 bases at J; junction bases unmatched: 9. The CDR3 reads CASSPQTGGAGTEAFF. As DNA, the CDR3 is TGTGCCAGCTCACCGCAAACAGGGGGCGCCGGCACTGAAGCTTTCTTT.

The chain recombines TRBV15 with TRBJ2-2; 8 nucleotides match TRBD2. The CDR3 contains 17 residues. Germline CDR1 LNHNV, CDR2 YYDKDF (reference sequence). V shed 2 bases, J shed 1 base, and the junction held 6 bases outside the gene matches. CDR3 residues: CATSRRLATRNTGELFF. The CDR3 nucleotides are TGTGCCACCAGCAGAAGACTAGCGACCCGGAACACCGGGGAGCTGTTTTTT.

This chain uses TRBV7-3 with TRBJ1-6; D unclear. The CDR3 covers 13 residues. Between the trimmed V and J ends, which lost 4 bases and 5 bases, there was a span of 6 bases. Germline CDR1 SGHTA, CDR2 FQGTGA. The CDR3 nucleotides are TGTGCCAGCAGCTCGGTTAATAATTCACCCCTCCACTTT. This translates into CASSSVNNSPLHF.

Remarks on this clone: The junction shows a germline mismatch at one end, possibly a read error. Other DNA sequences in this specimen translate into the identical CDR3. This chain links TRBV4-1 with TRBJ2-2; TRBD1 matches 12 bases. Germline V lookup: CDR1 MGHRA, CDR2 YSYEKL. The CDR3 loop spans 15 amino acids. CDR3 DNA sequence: TGCGCTAGCAGCTACCGGGACAGGGGGCTCGGGGAGCTGTTTTTT. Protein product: CASSYRDRGLGELFF.